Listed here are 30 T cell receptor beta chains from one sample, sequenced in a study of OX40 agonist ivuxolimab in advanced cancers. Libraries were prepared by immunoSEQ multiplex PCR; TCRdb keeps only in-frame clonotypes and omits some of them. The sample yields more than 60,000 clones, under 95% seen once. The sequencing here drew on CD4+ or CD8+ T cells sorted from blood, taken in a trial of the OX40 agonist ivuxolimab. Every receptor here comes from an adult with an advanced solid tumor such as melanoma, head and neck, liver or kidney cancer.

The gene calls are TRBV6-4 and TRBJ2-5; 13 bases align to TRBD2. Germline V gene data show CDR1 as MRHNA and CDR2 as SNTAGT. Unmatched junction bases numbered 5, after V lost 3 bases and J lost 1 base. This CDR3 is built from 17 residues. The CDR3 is CASSDFWTSGGQETQYF. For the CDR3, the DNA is TGTGCCAGCAGTGATTTTTGGACTAGCGGGGGCCAAGAGACCCAGTACTTC.

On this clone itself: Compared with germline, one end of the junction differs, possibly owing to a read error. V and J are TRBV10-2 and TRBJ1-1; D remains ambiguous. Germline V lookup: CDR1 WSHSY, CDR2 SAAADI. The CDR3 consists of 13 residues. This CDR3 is CASSEAGNAEAFF. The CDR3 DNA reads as TGCGCCAGCAGTGAGGCTGGGAACGCTGAAGCTTTCTTT.

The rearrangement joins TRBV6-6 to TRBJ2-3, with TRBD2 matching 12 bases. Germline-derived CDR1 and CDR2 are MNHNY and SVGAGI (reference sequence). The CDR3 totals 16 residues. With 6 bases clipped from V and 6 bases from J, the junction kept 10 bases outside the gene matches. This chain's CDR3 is CASSTGLAGSWDTQYF. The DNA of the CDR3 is TGTGCCAGCAGCACAGGACTAGCGGGGTCCTGGGATACGCAGTATTTT.

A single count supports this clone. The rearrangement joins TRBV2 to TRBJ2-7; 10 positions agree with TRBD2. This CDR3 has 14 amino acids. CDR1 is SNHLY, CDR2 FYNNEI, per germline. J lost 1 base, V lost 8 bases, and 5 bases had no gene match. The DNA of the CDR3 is TGTGCCAGCCACCGGACTAGCGGTTCCTACGAGCAGTACTTC. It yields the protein CASHRTSGSYEQYF.

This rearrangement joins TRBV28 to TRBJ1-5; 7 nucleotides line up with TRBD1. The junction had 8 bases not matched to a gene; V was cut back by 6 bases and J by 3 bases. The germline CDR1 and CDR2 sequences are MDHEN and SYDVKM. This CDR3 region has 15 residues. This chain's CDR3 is CASSRQGGLNQPQHF. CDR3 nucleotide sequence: TGTGCCAGCAGCCGACAGGGAGGCCTCAATCAGCCCCAGCATTTT.

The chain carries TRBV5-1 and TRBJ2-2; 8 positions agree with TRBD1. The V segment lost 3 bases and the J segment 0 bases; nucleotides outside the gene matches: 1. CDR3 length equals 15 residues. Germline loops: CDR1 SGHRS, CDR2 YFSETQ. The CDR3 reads CASSSGQANTGELFF. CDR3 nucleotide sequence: TGCGCCAGCAGCTCGGGACAGGCGAACACCGGGGAGCTGTTTTTT.

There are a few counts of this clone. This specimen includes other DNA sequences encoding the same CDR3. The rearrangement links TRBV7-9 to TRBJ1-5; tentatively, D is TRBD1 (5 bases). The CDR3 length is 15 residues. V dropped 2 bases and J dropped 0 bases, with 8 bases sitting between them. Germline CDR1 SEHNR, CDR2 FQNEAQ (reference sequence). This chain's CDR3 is CASSLQGDSNQPQHF. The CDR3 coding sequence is TGTGCCAGCAGCTTACAAGGGGATAGCAATCAGCCCCAGCATTTT.

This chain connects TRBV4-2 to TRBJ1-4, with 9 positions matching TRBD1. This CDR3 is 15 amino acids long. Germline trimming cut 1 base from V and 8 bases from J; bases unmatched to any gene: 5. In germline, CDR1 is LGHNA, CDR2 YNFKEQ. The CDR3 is CASSQVGTGREKLFF. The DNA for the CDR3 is TGTGCCAGCAGCCAAGTGGGGACAGGGCGGGAAAAACTGTTTTTT.

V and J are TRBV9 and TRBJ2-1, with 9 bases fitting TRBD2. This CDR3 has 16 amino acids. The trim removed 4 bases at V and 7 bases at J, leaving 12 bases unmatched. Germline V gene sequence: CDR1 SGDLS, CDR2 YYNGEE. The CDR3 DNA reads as TGTGCCAGCAGCAAAGGGTCCGGGACTAGCCTGAATGAGCAGTTCTTC. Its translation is CASSKGSGTSLNEQFF.

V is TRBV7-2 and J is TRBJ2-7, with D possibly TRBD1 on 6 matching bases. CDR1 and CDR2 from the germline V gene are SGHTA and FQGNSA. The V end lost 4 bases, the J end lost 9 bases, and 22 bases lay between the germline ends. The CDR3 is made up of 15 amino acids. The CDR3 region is CASSSTPGDVVRQYF. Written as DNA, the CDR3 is TGTGCCAGCAGCTCAACCCCAGGGGATGTAGTTAGGCAGTACTTC.

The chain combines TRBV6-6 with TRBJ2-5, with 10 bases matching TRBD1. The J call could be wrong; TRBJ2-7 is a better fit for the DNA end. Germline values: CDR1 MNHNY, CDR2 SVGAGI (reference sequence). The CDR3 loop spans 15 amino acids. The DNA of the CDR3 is TGTGCCAGCAGTTACGGGGGACAGGGGTCCTACGAGCAGTACTTC. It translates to CASSYGGQGSYEQYF.

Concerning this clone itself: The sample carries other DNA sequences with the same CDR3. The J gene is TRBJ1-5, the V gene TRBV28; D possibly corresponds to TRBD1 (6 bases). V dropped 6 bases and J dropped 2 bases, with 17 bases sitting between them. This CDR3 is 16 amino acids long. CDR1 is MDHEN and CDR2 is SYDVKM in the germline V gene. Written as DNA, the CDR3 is TGTGCCAGCAGCCCAACCACAGGGCGTGGCAATCAGCCCCAGCATTTT. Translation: CASSPTTGRGNQPQHF.

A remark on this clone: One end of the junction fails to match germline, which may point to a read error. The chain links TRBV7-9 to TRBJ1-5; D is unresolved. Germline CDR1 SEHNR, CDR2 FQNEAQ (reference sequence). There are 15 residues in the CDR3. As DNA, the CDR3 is TGTGCCAGCAGCTTAGGGCGGAATAGCAGTCAGCCCCAGCATTTT. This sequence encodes CASSLGRNSSQPQHF.

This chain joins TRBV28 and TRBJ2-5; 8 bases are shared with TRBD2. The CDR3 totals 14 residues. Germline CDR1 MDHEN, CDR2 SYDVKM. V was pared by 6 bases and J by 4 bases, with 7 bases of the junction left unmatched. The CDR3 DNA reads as TGTGCCAGCAGCCCTGCCGGGGGGGGAGAGACCCAGTACTTC. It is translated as CASSPAGGGETQYF.

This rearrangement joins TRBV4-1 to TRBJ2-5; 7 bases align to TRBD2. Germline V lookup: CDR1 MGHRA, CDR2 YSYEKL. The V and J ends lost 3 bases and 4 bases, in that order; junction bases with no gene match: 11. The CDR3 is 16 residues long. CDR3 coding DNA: TGCGCCAGCAGCCAGGAACTAGCGAATATGCTAGAGACCCAGTACTTC. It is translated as CASSQELANMLETQYF.

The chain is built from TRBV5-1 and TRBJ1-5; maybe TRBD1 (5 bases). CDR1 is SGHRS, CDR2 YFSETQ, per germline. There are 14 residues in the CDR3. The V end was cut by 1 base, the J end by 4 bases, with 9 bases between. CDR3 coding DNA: TGCGCCAGCAGCTTGTCAGGGAATAATCAGCCCCAGCATTTT. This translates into CASSLSGNNQPQHF.

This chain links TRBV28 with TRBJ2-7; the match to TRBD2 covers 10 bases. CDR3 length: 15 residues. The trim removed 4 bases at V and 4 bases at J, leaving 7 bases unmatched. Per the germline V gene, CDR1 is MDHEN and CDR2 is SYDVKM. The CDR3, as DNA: TGTGCCAGCAGTTACAGCGGGAGGGCCAGGTACGAGCAGTACTTC. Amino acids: CASSYSGRARYEQYF.

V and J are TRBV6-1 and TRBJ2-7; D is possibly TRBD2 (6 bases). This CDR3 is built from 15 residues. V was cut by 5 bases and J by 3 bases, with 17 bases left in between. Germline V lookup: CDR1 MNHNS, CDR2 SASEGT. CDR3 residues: CASSRTGTQHYEQYF. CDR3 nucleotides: TGTGCCAGCAGTCGAACCGGGACTCAACACTACGAGCAGTACTTC.

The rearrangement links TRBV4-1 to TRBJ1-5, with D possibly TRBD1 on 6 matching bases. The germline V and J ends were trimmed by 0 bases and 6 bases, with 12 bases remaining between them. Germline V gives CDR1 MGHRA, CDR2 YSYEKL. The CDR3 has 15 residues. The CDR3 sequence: CASSQDRGAGQPQHF. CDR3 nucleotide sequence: TGCGCCAGCAGCCAAGATCGGGGGGCGGGTCAGCCCCAGCATTTT.

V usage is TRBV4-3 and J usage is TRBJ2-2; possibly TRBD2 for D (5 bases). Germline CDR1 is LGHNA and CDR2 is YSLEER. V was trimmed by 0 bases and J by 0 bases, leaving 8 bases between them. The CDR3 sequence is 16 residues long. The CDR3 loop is CASSQDSAPNTGELFF. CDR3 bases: TGCGCCAGCAGCCAAGATAGCGCCCCGAACACCGGGGAGCTGTTTTTT.

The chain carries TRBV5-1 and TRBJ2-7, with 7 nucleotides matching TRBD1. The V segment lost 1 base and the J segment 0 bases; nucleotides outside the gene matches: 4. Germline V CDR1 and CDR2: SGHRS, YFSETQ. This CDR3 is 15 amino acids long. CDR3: CASSLQAGGSYEQYF. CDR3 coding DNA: TGCGCCAGCAGCTTGCAGGCAGGGGGCTCCTACGAGCAGTACTTC.

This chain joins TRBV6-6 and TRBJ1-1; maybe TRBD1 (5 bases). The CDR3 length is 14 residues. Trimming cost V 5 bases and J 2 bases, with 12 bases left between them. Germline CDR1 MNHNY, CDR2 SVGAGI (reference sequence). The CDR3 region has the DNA TGTGCCAGCAGTACCCCTCAGGGAAACACTGAAGCTTTCTTT. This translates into CASSTPQGNTEAFF.

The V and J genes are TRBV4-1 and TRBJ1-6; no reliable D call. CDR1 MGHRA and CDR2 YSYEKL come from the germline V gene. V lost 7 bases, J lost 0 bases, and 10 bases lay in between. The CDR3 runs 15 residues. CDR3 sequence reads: CASNEGSSYNSPLHF. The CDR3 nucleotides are TGCGCCAGCAACGAGGGAAGCTCCTATAATTCACCCCTCCACTTT.

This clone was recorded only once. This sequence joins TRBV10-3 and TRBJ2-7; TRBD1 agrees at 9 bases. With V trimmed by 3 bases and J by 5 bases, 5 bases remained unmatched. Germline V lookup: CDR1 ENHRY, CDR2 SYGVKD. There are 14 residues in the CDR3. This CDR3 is CAISDLQGANEQYF. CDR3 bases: TGTGCCATCAGTGACCTACAGGGGGCTAACGAGCAGTACTTC.

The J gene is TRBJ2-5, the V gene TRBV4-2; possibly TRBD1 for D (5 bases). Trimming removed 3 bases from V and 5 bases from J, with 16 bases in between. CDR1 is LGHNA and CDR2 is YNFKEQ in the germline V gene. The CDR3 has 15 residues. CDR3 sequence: CASSQGPSLHETQYF. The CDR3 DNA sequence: TGTGCCAGCAGCCAGGGGCCTTCCTTACACGAGACCCAGTACTTC.

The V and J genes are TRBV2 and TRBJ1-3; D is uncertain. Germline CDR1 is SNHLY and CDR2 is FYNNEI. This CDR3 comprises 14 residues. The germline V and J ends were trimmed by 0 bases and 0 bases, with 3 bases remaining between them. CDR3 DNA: TGTGCCAGCAGTGAAGCATCCTCTGGAAACACCATATATTTT. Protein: CASSEASSGNTIYF.

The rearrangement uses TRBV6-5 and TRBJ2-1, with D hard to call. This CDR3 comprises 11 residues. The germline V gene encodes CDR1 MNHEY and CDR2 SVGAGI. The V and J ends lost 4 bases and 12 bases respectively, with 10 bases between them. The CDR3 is CASSSGLRQFF. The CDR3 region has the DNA TGTGCCAGCAGTTCAGGTTTACGGCAGTTCTTC.

CDR3 protein: CASSFSNSRGTDTQYF. In nucleotides, the CDR3 is TGCGCCAGCAGCTTCTCTAATAGCAGGGGCACAGATACGCAGTATTTT. This chain joins TRBV5-1 and TRBJ2-3, with a tentative D call TRBD1 (5 bases). Deletions cut 2 bases from V and 1 base from J, with 14 bases between. Germline V lookup: CDR1 SGHRS, CDR2 YFSETQ. There are 16 residues in the CDR3. Full variable domain (remainder filled in from reference TRBV5-1 and TRBJ2-3): KAGVTQTPRYLIKTRGQQVTLSCSPISGHRSVSWYQQTPGQGLQFLFEYFSETQRNKGNFPGRFSGRQFSNSRSEMNVSTLELGDSALYLCASSFSNSRGTDTQYFGPGTRLTVL.

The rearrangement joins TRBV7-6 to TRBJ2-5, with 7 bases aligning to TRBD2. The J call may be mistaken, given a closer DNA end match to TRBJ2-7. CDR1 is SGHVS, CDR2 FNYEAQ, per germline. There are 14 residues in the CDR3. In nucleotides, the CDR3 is TGTGCCAGCAGCCTCGGGGGGACTAACTACGAGCAGTACTTC. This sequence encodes CASSLGGTNYEQYF.

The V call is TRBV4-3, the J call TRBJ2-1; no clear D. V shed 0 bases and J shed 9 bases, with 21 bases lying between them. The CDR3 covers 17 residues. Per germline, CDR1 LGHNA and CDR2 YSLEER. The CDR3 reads CASSQETVAMGWGEQFF. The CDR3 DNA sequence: TGCGCCAGCAGCCAAGAAACAGTAGCCATGGGTTGGGGTGAGCAGTTCTTC.